This T cell receptor beta chain was captured in a study of cytomegalovirus exposure and HLA in healthy donors. Study as a whole: Falling in the Caucasian-associated ancestry cluster were 65% to 90% of some 400 genotyped donors.

The PCR used 60 Vbeta and 13 Jbeta primers. The data were produced by immunoSEQ multiplex PCR, yet TCRdb's version contains in-frame clones alone and is incomplete. Across more than 95,000 clones, the top ten clones capture about 2% of the sample. General study findings and limits: It was taken for granted in presence/absence analyses that sequencing depth across donors was roughly uniform.

With respect to this clone: Its target is not known.

The CDR3 contains 14 residues. Germline V gene lookup returns CDR1 SGHNT and CDR2 YYREEE (reference sequence). V dropped 3 bases and J dropped 6 bases, with 15 bases sitting between them. V and J are TRBV5-4 and TRBJ2-5; the D gene is possibly TRBD2 (6 bases). The source is a man aged 40-49 years in good health and CMV-seronegative. The sample comprised PBMCs. This CDR3 reads CASSSQWREKTQYF. CDR3 nucleotide sequence: TGTGCCAGCAGCTCCCAGTGGCGGGAAAAGACCCAGTACTTC.